Following are 9 T cell receptor beta chains from one sample sequenced in a study of T-cell reconstitution after alpha-beta-depleted transplantation in children. Unique molecular identifiers were built into the TCRbeta library. MiXCR was run by TCRdb on the PCR reads, yielding one entry per CDR3 protein. The sample contains a few hundred thousand distinct CDR3 sequences, 8% to 9.5% of which appear only once. The source was PBMCs from the stem cell graft donor, collected from the stem cell graft. These receptors all come from a human donor who donated a stem cell graft to a child with acute lymphoblastic leukemia.

Ten or more counts support this clonotype. This chain uses TRBV27 with TRBJ2-7, with a weak D call TRBD1 (6 bases). V was pared by 2 bases and J by 2 bases, with 16 bases between. Germline V lookup: CDR1 MNHEY, CDR2 SMNVEV (reference sequence). The CDR3 length is 16 residues. The CDR3 loop is CASSLVIRGPTYEQYF. CDR3 DNA: TGTGCCAGCAGTTTAGTCATCAGGGGCCCTACCTACGAGCAGTACTTC.

This clonotype was counted many times. The chain recombines TRBV27 with TRBJ2-5; D may be TRBD2 (7 bases). Germline V gene data show CDR1 as MNHEY and CDR2 as SMNVEV (reference sequence). The CDR3 runs to 15 residues. V dropped 2 bases and J dropped 9 bases, with 19 bases sitting between them. CDR3 DNA: TGTGCCAGCAGTTTACGGTTCACAGGGAGGGTGTCCCAGTACTTC. It is translated as CASSLRFTGRVSQYF.

This clonotype was seen a few times. The V call is TRBV5-1, the J call TRBJ2-3, with 13 bases identical to TRBD2. This CDR3 has 19 residues. With 3 bases clipped from V and 4 bases from J, the junction kept 14 bases outside the gene matches. CDR1 SGHRS and CDR2 YFSETQ come from the germline V gene. This chain's CDR3 is CASSSGTSGAGRVADTQYF. As DNA, the CDR3 is TGCGCCAGCAGCTCGGGGACTAGCGGGGCCGGGCGTGTCGCAGATACGCAGTATTTT.

At least ten counts were recorded for this clonotype. The chain has TRBV11-2 and TRBJ1-5; tentative D call: TRBD1 (6 bases). CDR1 is SGHAT and CDR2 is FQNNGV in the germline V gene. The CDR3 loop spans 16 amino acids. V was pared by 0 bases and J by 0 bases, with 9 bases between. The DNA for the CDR3 is TGTGCCAGCAGCTTAGATGGCAGGGGTAGCAATCAGCCCCAGCATTTT. Its translation: CASSLDGRGSNQPQHF.

J is TRBJ1-5 and V is TRBV20-1; maybe TRBD1 (5 bases). In germline, CDR1 is DFQATT, CDR2 SNEGSKA (reference sequence). The CDR3 sequence is 14 residues long. Trimming shortened V by 3 bases and J by 4 bases, and 13 bases separated the two germline ends. This CDR3 is CSARELSGNQPQHF. CDR3 nucleotides: TGCAGTGCTAGGGAGCTGTCAGGGAATCAGCCCCAGCATTTT.

The sample holds many counts of this clonotype. The rearrangement joins TRBV6-1 to TRBJ2-1; 9 positions agree with TRBD1. Looked up from germline, CDR1 is MNHNS and CDR2 is SASEGT. There are 15 residues in the CDR3. J gave up 5 bases and V 6 bases, and 8 bases lay outside the gene matches. The CDR3 bases are TGTGCCAGCAGGTCCGCTTGGGACAGGGACAATGAGCAGTTCTTC. The encoded protein is CASRSAWDRDNEQFF.

This clonotype was counted a few times. The chain employs TRBV7-6 and TRBJ1-4, with D tentatively TRBD1 (5 bases). Per the germline V gene, CDR1 is SGHVS and CDR2 is FNYEAQ. V was cut by 1 base and J by 3 bases, with 12 bases left in between. This CDR3 region has 16 residues. CDR3 coding DNA: TGTGCCAGCAGCTTAGGGGTGGCAGGGTCTAATGAAAAACTGTTTTTT. It translates to CASSLGVAGSNEKLFF.

This clonotype was seen ten or more times. This chain joins TRBV5-1 and TRBJ2-3, with a possible D match to TRBD1 (6 bases). Looked up from germline, CDR1 is SGHRS and CDR2 is YFSETQ. The V and J ends lost 2 bases and 4 bases respectively, with 14 bases between them. The CDR3 loop spans 15 amino acids. DNA of the CDR3: TGCGCCAGCAGCTTACAGGGTTCTTATTCAGATACGCAGTATTTT. It is translated as CASSLQGSYSDTQYF.

CDR3 amino acids: CASSQSGTGGFNEQFF. CDR3 sequence (DNA): TGTGCCAGCAGCCAATCCGGGACAGGGGGTTTCAATGAGCAGTTCTTC. The V and J genes are TRBV3-1 and TRBJ2-1; 11 bases are a match to TRBD1. The length of the CDR3 is 16 residues. V shed 2 bases and J 6 bases; nucleotides not matched to a gene: 6. Germline V gene lookup returns CDR1 LGHDT and CDR2 YNNKEL (reference sequence).